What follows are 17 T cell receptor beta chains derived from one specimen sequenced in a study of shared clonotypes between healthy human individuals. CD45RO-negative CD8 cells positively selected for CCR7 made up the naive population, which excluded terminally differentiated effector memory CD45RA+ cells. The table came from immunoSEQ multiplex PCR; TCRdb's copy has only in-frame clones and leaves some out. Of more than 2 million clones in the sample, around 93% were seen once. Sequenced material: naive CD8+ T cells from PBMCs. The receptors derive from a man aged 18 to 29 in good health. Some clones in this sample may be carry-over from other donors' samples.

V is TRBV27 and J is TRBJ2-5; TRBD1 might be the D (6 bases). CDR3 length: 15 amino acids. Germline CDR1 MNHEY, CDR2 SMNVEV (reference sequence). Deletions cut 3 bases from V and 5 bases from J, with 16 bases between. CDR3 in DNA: TGTGCCAGCAGTTTGTTGGGACATGGAAGCGAGACCCAGTACTTC. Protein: CASSLLGHGSETQYF.

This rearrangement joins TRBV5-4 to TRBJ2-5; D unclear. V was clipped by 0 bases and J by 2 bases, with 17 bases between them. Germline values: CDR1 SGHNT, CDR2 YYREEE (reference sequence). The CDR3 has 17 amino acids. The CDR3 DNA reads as TGTGCCAGCAGCTTGGGGGTGGCGTCCCTAACTCAAGAGACCCAGTACTTC. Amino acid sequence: CASSLGVASLTQETQYF.

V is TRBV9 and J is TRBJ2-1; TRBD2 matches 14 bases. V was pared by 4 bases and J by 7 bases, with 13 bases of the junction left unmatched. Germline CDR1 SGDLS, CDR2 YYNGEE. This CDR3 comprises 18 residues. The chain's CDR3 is CASSPRWGLAGEGNEQFF. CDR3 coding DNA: TGTGCCAGCAGCCCCCGCTGGGGACTAGCGGGAGAAGGAAATGAGCAGTTCTTC.

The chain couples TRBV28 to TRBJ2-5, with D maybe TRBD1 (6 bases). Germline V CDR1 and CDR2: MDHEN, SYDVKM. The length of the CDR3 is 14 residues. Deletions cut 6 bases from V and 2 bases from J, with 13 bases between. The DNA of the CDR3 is TGTGCCAGCAGGGTCGGACAGAGACAAGAGACCCAGTACTTC. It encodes CASRVGQRQETQYF.

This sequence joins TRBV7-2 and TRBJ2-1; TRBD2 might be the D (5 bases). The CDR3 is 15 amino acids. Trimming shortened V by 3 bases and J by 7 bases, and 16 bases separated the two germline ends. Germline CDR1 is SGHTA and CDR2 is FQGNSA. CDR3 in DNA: TGTGCCAGCAGCTTTTTCCCGGGGAACCTTAATGAGCAGTTCTTC. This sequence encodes CASSFFPGNLNEQFF.

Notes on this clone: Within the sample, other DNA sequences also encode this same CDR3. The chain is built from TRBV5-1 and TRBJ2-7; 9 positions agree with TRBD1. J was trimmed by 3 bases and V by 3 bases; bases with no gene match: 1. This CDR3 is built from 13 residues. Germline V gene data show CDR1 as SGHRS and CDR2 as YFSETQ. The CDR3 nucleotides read TGCGCCAGCAGCTCGGGACAGGGCTACGAGCAGTACTTC. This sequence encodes CASSSGQGYEQYF.

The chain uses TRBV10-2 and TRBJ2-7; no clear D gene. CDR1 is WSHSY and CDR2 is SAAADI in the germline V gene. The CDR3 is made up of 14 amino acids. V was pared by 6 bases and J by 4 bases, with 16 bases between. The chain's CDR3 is CASRVPNKGYEQYF. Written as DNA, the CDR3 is TGCGCCAGCAGAGTTCCTAATAAAGGTTACGAGCAGTACTTC.

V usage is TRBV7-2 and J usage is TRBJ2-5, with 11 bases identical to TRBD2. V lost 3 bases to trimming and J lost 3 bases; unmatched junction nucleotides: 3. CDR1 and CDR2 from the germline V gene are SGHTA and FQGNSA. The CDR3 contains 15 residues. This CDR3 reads CASSFLAGGKETQYF. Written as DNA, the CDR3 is TGTGCCAGCAGCTTTTTAGCGGGAGGGAAAGAGACCCAGTACTTC.

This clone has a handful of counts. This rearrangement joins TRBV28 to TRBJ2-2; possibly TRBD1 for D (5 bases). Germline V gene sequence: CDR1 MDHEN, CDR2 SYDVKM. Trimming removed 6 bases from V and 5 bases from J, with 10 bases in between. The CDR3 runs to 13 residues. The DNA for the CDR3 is TGTGCCAGCAGCCAGGGCAGGACCGGGGAGCTGTTTTTT. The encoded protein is CASSQGRTGELFF.

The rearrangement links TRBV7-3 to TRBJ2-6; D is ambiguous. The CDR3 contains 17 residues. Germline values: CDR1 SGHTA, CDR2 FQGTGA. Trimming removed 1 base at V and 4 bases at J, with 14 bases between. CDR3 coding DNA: TGTGCCAGCAGCTTAAGTGGAGACCCGGCGGGGGCCAACGTCCTGACTTTC. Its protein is CASSLSGDPAGANVLTF.

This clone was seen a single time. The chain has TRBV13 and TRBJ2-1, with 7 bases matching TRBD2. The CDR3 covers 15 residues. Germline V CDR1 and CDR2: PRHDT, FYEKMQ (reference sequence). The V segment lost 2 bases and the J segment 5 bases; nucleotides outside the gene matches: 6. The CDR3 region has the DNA TGTGCCAGCAGCTTACTAGCGGAACCCAACAATGAGCAGTTCTTC. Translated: CASSLLAEPNNEQFF.

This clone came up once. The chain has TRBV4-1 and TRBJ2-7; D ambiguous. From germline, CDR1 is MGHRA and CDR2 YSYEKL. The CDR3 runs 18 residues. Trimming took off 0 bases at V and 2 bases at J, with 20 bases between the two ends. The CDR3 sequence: CASSQDSLELSPPYEQYF. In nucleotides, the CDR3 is TGCGCCAGCAGCCAAGACAGTCTGGAGCTCTCCCCCCCCTACGAGCAGTACTTC.

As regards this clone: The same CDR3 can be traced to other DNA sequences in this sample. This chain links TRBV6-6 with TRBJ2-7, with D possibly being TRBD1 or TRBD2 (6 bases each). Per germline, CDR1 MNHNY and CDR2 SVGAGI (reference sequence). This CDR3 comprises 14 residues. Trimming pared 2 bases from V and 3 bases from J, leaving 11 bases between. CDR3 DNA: TGTGCCAGCAGTTACCCGGAGGGGGACTACGAGCAGTACTTC. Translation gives CASSYPEGDYEQYF.

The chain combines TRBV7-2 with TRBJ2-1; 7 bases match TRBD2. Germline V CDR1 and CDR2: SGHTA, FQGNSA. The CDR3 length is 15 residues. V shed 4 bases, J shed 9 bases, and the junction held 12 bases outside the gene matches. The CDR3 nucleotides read TGTGCCAGCAGCTCTGGCGGGAGATCCAAGATTGAGCAGTTCTTC. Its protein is CASSSGGRSKIEQFF.

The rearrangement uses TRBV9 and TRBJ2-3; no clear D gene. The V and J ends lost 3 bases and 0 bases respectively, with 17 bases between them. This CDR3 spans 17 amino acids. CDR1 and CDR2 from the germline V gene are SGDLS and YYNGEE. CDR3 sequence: CASSDPTLGPSTDTQYF. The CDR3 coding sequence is TGTGCCAGCAGCGATCCCACCCTCGGGCCTAGCACAGATACGCAGTATTTT.

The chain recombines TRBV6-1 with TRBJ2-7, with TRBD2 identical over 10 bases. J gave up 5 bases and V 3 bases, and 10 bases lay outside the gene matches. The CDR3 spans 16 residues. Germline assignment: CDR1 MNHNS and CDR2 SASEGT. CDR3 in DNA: TGTGCCAGCAGTGATCGCCCAGCGGGAGGGTTCAACGAGCAGTACTTC. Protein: CASSDRPAGGFNEQYF.

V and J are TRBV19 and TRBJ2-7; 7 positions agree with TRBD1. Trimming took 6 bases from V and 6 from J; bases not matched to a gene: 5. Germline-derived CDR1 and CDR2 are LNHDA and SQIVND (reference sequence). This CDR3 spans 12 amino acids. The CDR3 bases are TGTGCCAGTAGCAACAGGGGTGGCGAGCAGTACTTC. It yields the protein CASSNRGGEQYF.